Sequencing of this T cell receptor beta chain was carried out in a study of stem cell transplantation in POMP-related autoinflammatory disease. Study-level background: Pre-transplant patients had naive-skewed CD4+ T cells and few CD8+ T cells.

This table comes from immunoSEQ multiplex PCR, and its TCRdb copy is limited to in-frame clones, with some not included. The sample contains some 65,000 clones, approximately 91% of which appear only once. V gave up 8 bases and J gave up 0 bases, with 8 bases separating them. This CDR3 region has 13 residues. The sequences come from CD4+ T cells from PBMCs, collected after stem cell transplantation. The receptor was isolated from a human patient with POMP-related autoinflammation and immune dysregulation (PRAID). The graft donor may have contributed some T cells. This rearrangement joins TRBV12-3 or TRBV12-4 to TRBJ1-5; TRBD1 is a possible D gene (6 bases). DNA of the CDR3: TGTGCCAGCCACAGGGATAGCAATCAGCCCCAGCATTTT. Translated: CASHRDSNQPQHF.